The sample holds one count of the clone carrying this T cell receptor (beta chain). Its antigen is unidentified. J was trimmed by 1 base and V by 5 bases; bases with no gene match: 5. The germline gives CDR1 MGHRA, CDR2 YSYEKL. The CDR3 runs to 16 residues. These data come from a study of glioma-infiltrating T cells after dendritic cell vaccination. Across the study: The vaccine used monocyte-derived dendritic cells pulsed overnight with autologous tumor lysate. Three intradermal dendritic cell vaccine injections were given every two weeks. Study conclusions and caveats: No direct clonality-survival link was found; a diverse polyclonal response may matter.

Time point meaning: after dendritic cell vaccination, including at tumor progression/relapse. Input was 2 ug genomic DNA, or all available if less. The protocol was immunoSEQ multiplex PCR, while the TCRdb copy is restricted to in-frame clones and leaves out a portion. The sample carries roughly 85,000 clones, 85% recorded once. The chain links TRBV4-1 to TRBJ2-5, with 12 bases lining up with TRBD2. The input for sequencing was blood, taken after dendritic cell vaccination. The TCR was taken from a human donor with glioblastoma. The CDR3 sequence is CASSNLAGGLQETQYF. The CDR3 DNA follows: TGCGCCAGCAGCAATCTAGCGGGGGGGCTCCAAGAGACCCAGTACTTC.